This TCR beta chain is from a study of blood T cell repertoires in COVID-19. Study background: Sources were T cells, B-cell-depleted T cells, or PBMCs; the material itself was cDNA or gDNA.

The CDR3 runs 16 residues. In germline, CDR1 is SGHKS, CDR2 YYEKEE (reference sequence). Trimming took 0 bases from V and 3 from J, leaving 13 bases between them. This clone was counted a few times. The table came from immunoSEQ multiplex PCR; TCRdb's copy has only in-frame clones and leaves some out. In the table there are tens of thousands of clones, approximately 84% of which are singletons. The clonotype originates from a man in his sixties with acute or convalescent COVID-19. The V and J genes are TRBV5-5 and TRBJ1-5; D may be TRBD1 (6 bases). The specimen was peripheral blood. Written as DNA, the CDR3 is TGTGCCAGCAGCTTGGAAACAGGGTCCCTCAATCAGCCCCAGCATTTT. Protein sequence: CASSLETGSLNQPQHF.